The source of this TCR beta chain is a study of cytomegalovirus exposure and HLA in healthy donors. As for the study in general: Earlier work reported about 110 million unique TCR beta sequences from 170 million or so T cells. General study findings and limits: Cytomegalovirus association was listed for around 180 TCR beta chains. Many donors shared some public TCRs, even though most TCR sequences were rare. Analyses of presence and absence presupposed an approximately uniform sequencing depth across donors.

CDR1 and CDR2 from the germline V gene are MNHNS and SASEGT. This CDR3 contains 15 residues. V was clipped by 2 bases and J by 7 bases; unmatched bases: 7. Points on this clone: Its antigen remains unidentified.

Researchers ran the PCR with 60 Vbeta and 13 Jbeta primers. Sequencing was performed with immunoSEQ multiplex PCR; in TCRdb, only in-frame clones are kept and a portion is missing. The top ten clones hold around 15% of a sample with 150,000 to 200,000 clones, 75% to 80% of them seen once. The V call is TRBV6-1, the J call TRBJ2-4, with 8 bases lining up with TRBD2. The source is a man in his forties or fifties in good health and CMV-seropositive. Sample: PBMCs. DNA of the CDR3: TGTGCCAGCAGTGAAATGGCGGGGGGAGGGAACATTCAGTACTTC. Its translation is CASSEMAGGGNIQYF.